The sequence of this T cell receptor (beta chain) was determined in a study of patients and donors after allogeneic stem cell transplantation. TCRdb reprocessed the RT-PCR reads with MiXCR, giving one entry per CDR3 protein. The table shows about 400,000 distinct CDR3 sequences, with approximately 16% occurring only once. The CDR3 spans 14 residues. The V end lost 5 bases, the J end lost 0 bases, and 11 bases lay between the germline ends. CDR1 SEHNR and CDR2 FQNEAQ come from the germline V gene (reference sequence). The chain recombines TRBV7-9 with TRBJ2-7; maybe TRBD2 (5 bases). Sequenced input: blood, either unsorted or a sorted T cell fraction (not recorded which). This TCR was recovered from a human donor who was either an allogeneic HSCT recipient or a stem cell or donor lymphocyte infusion donor (not recorded which). It is not recorded whose cells these are; they may come from a transplant donor. The CDR3 DNA sequence: TGTGCCAGCAGCCCTCCGGGGAGCTCCTACGAGCAGTACTTC. Its protein product is CASSPPGSSYEQYF.